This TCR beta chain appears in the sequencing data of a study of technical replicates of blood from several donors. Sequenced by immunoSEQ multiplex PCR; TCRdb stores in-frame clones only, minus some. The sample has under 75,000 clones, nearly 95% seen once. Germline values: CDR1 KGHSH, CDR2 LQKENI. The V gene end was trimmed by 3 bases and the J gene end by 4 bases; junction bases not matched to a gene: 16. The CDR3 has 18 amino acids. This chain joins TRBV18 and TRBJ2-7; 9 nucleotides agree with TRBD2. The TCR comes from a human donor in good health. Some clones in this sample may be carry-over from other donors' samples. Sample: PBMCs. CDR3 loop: CASSPPAGRREGAYEQYF. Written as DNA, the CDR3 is TGTGCCAGCTCACCTCCGGCCGGACGGCGGGAGGGAGCATACGAGCAGTACTTC. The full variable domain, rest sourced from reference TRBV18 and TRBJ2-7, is NAGVMQNPRHLVRRRGQEARLRCSPMKGHSHVYWYRQLPEEGLKFMVYLQKENIIDESGMPKERFSAEFPKEGPSILRIQQVVRGDSAAYFCASSPPAGRREGAYEQYFGPGTRLTVT.